The rows below give T cell receptor beta chains drawn from one sample of a study of PD-L1 blockade in urothelial cancer. Sequencing used immunoSEQ multiplex PCR; TCRdb keeps in-frame clones, though not all of them. The sample yields 40,000 or so clones, roughly four fifths seen once. Here the sequenced sample was PBMCs, taken around atezolizumab (anti-PD-L1) treatment. These receptors all come from a man aged 60-69 years with urothelial cancer. CDR3s include the opening cysteine and the closing phenylalanine or tryptophan. Fields, in order: V gene, clone size, D gene, J gene, CDR3 DNA, CDR3 protein. The D gene is left open where the match is weak. The size field is filled for only some rows; it gives once, few, many or a size class.

TRBV5-1,NA,NA,TRBJ2-2,TGCGCCAGCAGCTTGAGGGACACCTTCACCGGGGAGCTGTTTTTT,CASSLRDTFTGELFF
TRBV4-1,NA,NA,TRBJ1-1,TGCGCCAGCAGCCCTATCCGGGGAGGGCTGAACACTGAAGCTTTCTTT,CASSPIRGGLNTEAFF
TRBV30,NA,TRBD2,TRBJ2-7,TGTGCCTGGAGCCTATGGACTAGCGGGGCCCGAATCGGGGACGAGCAGTACTTC,CAWSLWTSGARIGDEQYF
TRBV2,NA,TRBD2,TRBJ2-3,TGTGCCAGCAGTAACGGCCTAGCGGGGGGGCGTTACGCAGATACGCAGTATTTT,CASSNGLAGGRYADTQYF
TRBV7-8,medium-sized,TRBD1,TRBJ2-3,TGTGCCAGCAGCTCAACAGGGGGCTCAACAGATACGCAGTATTTT,CASSSTGGSTDTQYF
TRBV20-1,NA,NA,TRBJ2-1,TGCAGTGCTAGAGAGAGTGAGCAGTTCTTC,CSARESEQFF
TRBV9,NA,NA,TRBJ2-1,TGTGCCAGCAGCGGACTAGTTATCAATGAGCAGTTCTTC,CASSGLVINEQFF
TRBV7-2,few,TRBD1,TRBJ2-7,TGTGCCAGCAGCTCTGCGACAGGGGAAATCTACGAGCAGTACTTC,CASSSATGEIYEQYF
TRBV5-6,few,TRBD2,TRBJ2-7,TGTGCCAGCAGCTCCCGGGGGGGGCGCGGAAGGGCATACGAGCAGTACTTC,CASSSRGGRGRAYEQYF
TRBV28,NA,NA,TRBJ1-1,TGTGCCAGCAGCCCTCGTCAGGGAGGCACTGAAGCTTTCTTT,CASSPRQGGTEAFF
TRBV20-1,NA,NA,TRBJ2-7,TGCAGTGCTAGTGGGCACGAGCAGTACTTC,CSASGHEQYF
TRBV6-6,NA,NA,TRBJ1-4,TGTGCCAGCAGGGAAAGGACGGGGACTAATGAAAAACTGTTTTTT,CASRERTGTNEKLFF
TRBV19,NA,NA,TRBJ2-3,TGTGCCAGTAGCCCGGGCGGGCGGGTCACAGATACGCAGTATTTT,CASSPGGRVTDTQYF
TRBV6-5,NA,NA,TRBJ1-3,TGTGCCACCGGGGGGCTATCCGGAAACACCATATATTTT,CATGGLSGNTIYF
TRBV28,NA,NA,TRBJ2-5,TGTGCCAGCAGTTTAGGGGGGGCGGGTTTGGGGGTCCAAGAGACCCAGTACTTC,CASSLGGAGLGVQETQYF
TRBV6-5,NA,TRBD1,TRBJ1-6,TGTGCCAGCAGGGGGACAGGCCCGAGCGGTTTTCCCCTCCACTTT,CASRGTGPSGFPLHF
TRBV5-1,once,NA,TRBJ2-3,TGCGCCAGCAGCGCGGGAATCGCCACAGATACGCAGTATTTT,CASSAGIATDTQYF
TRBV7-6,NA,NA,TRBJ2-1,TGTGCCAGCAGCTTCCAAACCGGGTCCTACAATGAGCAGTTCTTC,CASSFQTGSYNEQFF
TRBV4-1,NA,TRBD1,TRBJ2-7,TGCGCCAGCAGCCAAGACTGGACAGGGGAGGGCTACGAGCAGTACTTC,CASSQDWTGEGYEQYF
TRBV19,NA,NA,TRBJ2-7,TGTGCCAGTAGTATTCAGGCAGGGGCCACCGAGCAGTACTTC,CASSIQAGATEQYF
TRBV10-2,NA,TRBD1,TRBJ2-7,TGCGCCAGCAGTGGGACAGGGTTCTACGAGCAGTACTTC,CASSGTGFYEQYF
TRBV28,NA,NA,TRBJ2-7,TGTGCCAGCAGTGAGGGGGGGAGCTCCTACGAGCAGTACTTC,CASSEGGSSYEQYF
TRBV5-4,NA,TRBD2,TRBJ2-3,TGTGCCAGCAGCCCGACGACGGGGGGGGAAACTCCTTTT,CASSPTTGGETPF
TRBV29-1,NA,NA,TRBJ2-3,TGCAGCGTTGAAGTCAGGGGAGGGGATACGCAGTATTTT,CSVEVRGGDTQYF
TRBV27,NA,TRBD1,TRBJ1-6,TGTGCCAGCAGTCCACAAGACAGGGGAGTTAATTCACCCCTCCACTTT,CASSPQDRGVNSPLHF
TRBV11-2,NA,TRBD1,TRBJ1-2,TGTGCCAGCAGCTTATCCTCAGACAGGGCCTATGGCTACACCTTC,CASSLSSDRAYGYTF
TRBV29-1,few,NA,TRBJ1-2,TGCAGCGTTGCCCCCCAGGGATCAAACTATGGCTACACCTTC,CSVAPQGSNYGYTF
TRBV4-1,NA,TRBD1,TRBJ1-4,TGCGCCAGCAGCCGCGGGACAGAGAATGAAAAACTGTTTTTT,CASSRGTENEKLFF